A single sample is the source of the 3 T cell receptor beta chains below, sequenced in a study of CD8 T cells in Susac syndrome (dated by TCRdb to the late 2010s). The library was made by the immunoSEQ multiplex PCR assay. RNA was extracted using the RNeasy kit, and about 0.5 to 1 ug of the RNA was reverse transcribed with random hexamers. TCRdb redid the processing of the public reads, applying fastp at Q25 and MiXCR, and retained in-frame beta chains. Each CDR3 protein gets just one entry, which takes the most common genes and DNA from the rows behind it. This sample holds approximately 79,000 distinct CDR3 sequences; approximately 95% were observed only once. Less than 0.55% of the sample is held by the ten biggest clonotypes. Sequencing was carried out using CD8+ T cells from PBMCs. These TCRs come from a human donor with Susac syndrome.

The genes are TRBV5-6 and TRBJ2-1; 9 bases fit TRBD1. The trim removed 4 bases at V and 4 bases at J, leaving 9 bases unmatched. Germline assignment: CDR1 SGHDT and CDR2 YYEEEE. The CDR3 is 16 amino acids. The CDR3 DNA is TGTGCCAGCAGCGGGAGGGGACAGGGCAGATACAATGAGCAGTTCTTC. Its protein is CASSGRGQGRYNEQFF. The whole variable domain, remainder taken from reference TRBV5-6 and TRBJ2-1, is DAGVTQSPTHLIKTRGQQVTLRCSPKSGHDTVSWYQQALGQGPQFIFQYYEEEERQRGNFPDRFSGHQFPNYSSELNVNALLLGDSALYLCASSGRGQGRYNEQFFGPGTRLTVL.

In nucleotides, the CDR3 is TGTGCCAGCTCCGGCCGGACTAGCGGCACAGATACGCAGTATTTT. This encodes CASSGRTSGTDTQYF. The chain carries TRBV7-8 and TRBJ2-3, with 9 nucleotides matching TRBD2. The CDR3 contains 15 residues. Germline values: CDR1 SGHVS, CDR2 FQNEAQ. After removal of 8 bases from V and 1 base from J, the junction contained 7 bases not matched to a gene.

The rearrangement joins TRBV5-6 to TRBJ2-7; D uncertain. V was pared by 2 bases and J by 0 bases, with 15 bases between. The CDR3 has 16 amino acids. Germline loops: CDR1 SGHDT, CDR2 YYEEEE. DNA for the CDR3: TGTGCCAGCAGCTTACGAGCAGGATTAAGCTCCTACGAGCAGTACTTC. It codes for CASSLRAGLSSYEQYF.